These 26 T cell receptor beta chains originate from one sample sequenced in a study of blood T cell repertoires in COVID-19. The method was immunoSEQ multiplex PCR; TCRdb's version includes in-frame clones alone and lacks a portion of them. Here the sample spans around 140,000 clones, 80% to 85% being singletons. Sequencing was carried out using peripheral blood. Source of these receptors: a human donor in a cohort sampled during active COVID-19.

This clone was seen more than once but under ten times. The chain carries TRBV28 and TRBJ2-7; a weak D match, TRBD2 (6 bases). Germline CDR1 is MDHEN and CDR2 is SYDVKM. The CDR3 spans 14 residues. Trimming left V 7 bases short and J 1 base short, with 14 bases between. CDR3: CASTLGGNSYEQYF. The CDR3 DNA is TGTGCCAGCACCCTTGGGGGGAATTCCTACGAGCAGTACTTC.

Here the CDR3 reads CASSKIRTVVPYEQYF. In nucleotides, the CDR3 is TGTGCCAGCAGCAAAATCAGGACAGTAGTACCCTACGAGCAGTACTTC. The V and J genes are TRBV21-1 and TRBJ2-7; the D call of TRBD1 is as the table states it, not checked on the DNA. TRBV21-1 is a pseudogene segment. The CDR3 consists of 16 residues.

The chain has TRBV20-1 and TRBJ2-5; TRBD2 might be the D (5 bases). Per germline, CDR1 DFQATT and CDR2 SNEGSKA (reference sequence). The CDR3 totals 14 residues. V shed 3 bases and J shed 4 bases, with 15 bases lying between them. The CDR3 sequence: CSASPSGFLETQYF. CDR3 in DNA: TGCAGTGCTAGTCCCTCGGGATTCCTAGAGACCCAGTACTTC.

This rearrangement joins TRBV4-3 to TRBJ1-4; possibly TRBD1 for D (5 bases). This CDR3 comprises 15 residues. Between the trimmed V and J ends, which lost 1 base and 2 bases, there was a span of 8 bases. The germline gives CDR1 LGHNA, CDR2 YSLEER. CDR3 residues: CASSQVTATNEKLFF. The CDR3 DNA follows: TGCGCCAGCAGCCAAGTGACAGCGACTAATGAAAAACTGTTTTTT.

V and J are TRBV5-1 and TRBJ1-4, with no clear D. CDR1 is SGHRS, CDR2 YFSETQ, per germline. This CDR3 contains 14 residues. Trimming cost V 2 bases and J 5 bases, with 10 bases left between them. The CDR3 DNA follows: TGCGCCAGCAGCTTCCGGGATCAGAATGAAAAACTGTTTTTT. Translating gives CASSFRDQNEKLFF. Combining the CDR3 with reference TRBV5-1 and TRBJ1-4 gives the whole variable domain KAGVTQTPRYLIKTRGQQVTLSCSPISGHRSVSWYQQTPGQGLQFLFEYFSETQRNKGNFPGRFSGRQFSNSRSEMNVSTLELGDSALYLCASSFRDQNEKLFFGSGTQLSVL.

The chain uses TRBV19 and TRBJ2-7, with 7 bases fitting TRBD1. This CDR3 comprises 15 residues. Per the germline V gene, CDR1 is LNHDA and CDR2 is SQIVND (reference sequence). Unmatched junction bases numbered 6, after V lost 1 base and J lost 3 bases. CDR3 coding DNA: TGTGCCAGTAGTATAGCCAACAGGGGACACTACGAGCAGTACTTC. Translated: CASSIANRGHYEQYF.

The chain joins TRBV2 to TRBJ2-1; D perhaps matches TRBD2 (5 bases). CDR3 size: 14 residues. The germline V and J ends were trimmed by 6 bases and 9 bases, with 18 bases remaining between them. Per germline, CDR1 SNHLY and CDR2 FYNNEI. The CDR3 loop is CASSYLPSGIEQFF. The DNA of the CDR3 is TGTGCCAGCAGCTACCTACCCAGCGGCATTGAGCAGTTCTTC.

The V call is TRBV14, the J call TRBJ2-7; TRBD2 matches at 8 bases. Germline V gene lookup returns CDR1 SGHDN and CDR2 FVKESK. This CDR3 contains 14 residues. V lost 4 bases to trimming and J lost 3 bases; unmatched junction nucleotides: 5. This CDR3 reads CASSPGRAFYEQYF. As DNA, the CDR3 is TGTGCCAGCAGCCCCGGGAGGGCGTTCTACGAGCAGTACTTC.

The gene calls are TRBV6-1 and TRBJ2-4, with D tentatively TRBD2 (5 bases). Germline assignment: CDR1 MNHNS and CDR2 SASEGT. This CDR3 has 17 residues. The germline V and J ends were trimmed by 3 bases and 0 bases, with 15 bases remaining between them. Written as DNA, the CDR3 is TGTGCCAGCAGTGACATCTTACCGGGGTTAGCCAAAAACATTCAGTACTTC. It is translated as CASSDILPGLAKNIQYF.

This clone was seen more than once but under ten times. The V call is TRBV20-1, the J call TRBJ2-3; the D is unclear. This CDR3 region has 11 residues. CDR1 and CDR2 from the germline V gene are DFQATT and SNEGSKA (reference sequence). With 3 bases removed from V and 6 bases from J, the gap between germline ends came to 7 bases. CDR3 coding DNA: TGCAGTGCTAGTTACGGGGATACGCAGTATTTT. Encoded protein: CSASYGDTQYF.

The chain recombines TRBV7-9 with TRBJ2-7; the match to TRBD1 covers 10 bases. J was trimmed by 4 bases and V by 4 bases; bases with no gene match: 1. Germline CDR1 reads SEHNR; CDR2 reads FQNEAQ (reference sequence). CDR3 length equals 13 residues. The CDR3 coding sequence is TGTGCCAGCAGCTCGGACAGGGGGTACGAGCAGTACTTC. This encodes CASSSDRGYEQYF.

The chain joins TRBV6-2 or TRBV6-3 to TRBJ2-5; the match to TRBD2 covers 11 bases. The trim removed 5 bases at V and 5 bases at J, leaving 22 bases unmatched. The CDR3 runs 20 residues. The germline V gene encodes CDR1 MNHEY and CDR2 SVGEGT. The CDR3 is CASSVLWEGWLAGGAETQYF. The CDR3 bases are TGTGCCAGCAGTGTTCTCTGGGAGGGGTGGCTAGCGGGAGGCGCGGAGACCCAGTACTTC.

The V and J genes are TRBV7-9 and TRBJ2-5, with D unresolved. Germline CDR1 SEHNR, CDR2 FQNEAQ (reference sequence). This CDR3 region has 17 residues. Trimming removed 0 bases at V and 0 bases at J, with 14 bases between. The CDR3 here is CASSLAQGSDYQETQYF. The CDR3, as DNA: TGTGCCAGCAGCTTAGCGCAAGGAAGCGACTACCAAGAGACCCAGTACTTC.

The chain has TRBV29-1 and TRBJ1-4; 8 bases line up with TRBD1. This CDR3 contains 14 residues. The germline CDR1 and CDR2 sequences are SQVTM and ANQGSEA. Trimming cost V 7 bases and J 7 bases; bases outside gene matches: 11. The CDR3 DNA sequence: TGCAGCGGGCTTCCAGGGGGCGCGGGTGAAAAACTGTTTTTT. Translated: CSGLPGGAGEKLFF. Using reference TRBV29-1 and TRBJ1-4 for the parts outside the CDR3, the full variable domain is SAVISQKPSRDICQRGTSLTIQCQVDSQVTMMFWYRQQPGQSLTLIATANQGSEATYESGFVIDKFPISRPNLTFSTLTVSNMSPEDSSIYLCSGLPGGAGEKLFFGSGTQLSVL.

The rearrangement links TRBV5-6 to TRBJ2-7, with TRBD1 as a possible D gene (6 bases). Germline CDR1 and CDR2: SGHDT and YYEEEE. This CDR3 spans 13 amino acids. V shed 0 bases and J shed 6 bases, with 10 bases lying between them. Here the CDR3 reads CASSLGGRLEQYF. The CDR3 DNA is TGTGCCAGCAGCTTGGGGGGGCGTCTCGAGCAGTACTTC.

The chain links TRBV7-6 to TRBJ2-5, with TRBD2 as a possible D gene (5 bases). The CDR3 contains 14 residues. V lost 1 base and J 2 bases, leaving 8 bases between the germline ends. The germline gives CDR1 SGHVS, CDR2 FNYEAQ. The CDR3 spells CASSLDRGQETQYF. The CDR3 DNA follows: TGTGCCAGCAGCTTAGACCGGGGTCAAGAGACCCAGTACTTC.

CDR3 residues: CASSLSGQSTQYF. Here the CDR3 DNA reads TGTGCCAGCAGCTTAAGCGGACAGTCCACGCAGTATTTT. The rearrangement joins TRBV7-3 to TRBJ2-3, with D perhaps TRBD1 (6 bases). Germline CDR1 reads SGHTA; CDR2 reads FQGTGA. V lost 1 base and J 9 bases, leaving 11 bases between the germline ends. This CDR3 has 13 residues.

J is TRBJ1-5 and V is TRBV6-4; TRBD1 aligns across 8 bases. The germline gives CDR1 MRHNA, CDR2 SNTAGT. V was pared by 6 bases and J by 9 bases, with 7 bases of the junction left unmatched. The CDR3 is 13 residues long. CDR3 bases: TGTGCCAGCAGCATAGACAGGGGACGGCCCCAGCATTTT. This codes for CASSIDRGRPQHF.

V usage is TRBV11-2 and J usage is TRBJ2-7; 9 nucleotides agree with TRBD2. After removal of 3 bases from V and 3 bases from J, the junction contained 6 bases not matched to a gene. The CDR3 is 15 residues long. Germline loops: CDR1 SGHAT, CDR2 FQNNGV. The CDR3 spells CASSFLSGSLYEQYF. The CDR3 DNA is TGTGCCAGCAGCTTTCTTAGCGGGAGTCTCTACGAGCAGTACTTC.

CDR3 DNA: TGTGCCAGCAGTTACTCACCGGGACAGTTAGCCAAAAACATTCAGTACTTC. It yields the protein CASSYSPGQLAKNIQYF. The chain is built from TRBV6-2 or TRBV6-3 and TRBJ2-4; TRBD1 matches 7 bases. CDR3 length: 17 amino acids. After removal of 0 bases from V and 0 bases from J, the junction contained 5 bases not matched to a gene. Germline V gives CDR1 MNHEY, CDR2 SVGEGT.

This clone was seen just once. This chain uses TRBV25-1 with TRBJ1-5; 11 bases map to TRBD1. The CDR3 sequence is 16 residues long. The V segment lost 2 bases and the J segment 6 bases; nucleotides outside the gene matches: 6. Germline V gene data show CDR1 as MGHDK and CDR2 as SYGVNS. CDR3 amino acids: CASSETGTGGSQPQHF. The CDR3 bases are TGTGCCAGCAGTGAAACCGGGACAGGGGGGAGTCAGCCCCAGCATTTT.

CDR3 sequence (DNA): TGTGCCAGCAGGACGGACAGGGGGCGGCAAGAGACCCAGTACTTC. It specifies CASRTDRGRQETQYF. The chain combines TRBV28 with TRBJ2-5; 11 nucleotides agree with TRBD1. The CDR3 consists of 15 residues. Losses at the gene ends were 6 bases for V and 2 bases for J; bases not matched to a gene: 5. Germline lookup yields CDR1 MDHEN and CDR2 SYDVKM.

CDR3 amino acids: CASRRDRGVGSPLHF. The CDR3 DNA follows: TGTGCCAGCCGCCGGGACAGAGGGGTGGGATCACCCCTCCACTTT. This chain joins TRBV6-5 and TRBJ1-6; TRBD1 agrees at 7 bases. The CDR3 covers 15 residues. V lost 8 bases and J lost 10; bases outside the gene matches: 14. Germline CDR1 reads MNHEY; CDR2 reads SVGAGI.

This chain connects TRBV5-1 to TRBJ2-7; 10 bases are shared with TRBD1. The CDR3 contains 15 residues. CDR1 and CDR2 (germline): SGHRS, YFSETQ. The V segment lost 4 bases and the J segment 4 bases; nucleotides outside the gene matches: 8. The CDR3 protein is CASSRGDRGPYEQYF. CDR3 DNA sequence: TGCGCCAGCAGCCGCGGCGACAGGGGGCCTTACGAGCAGTACTTC. Complete variable domain (other parts from reference TRBV5-1 and TRBJ2-7): KAGVTQTPRYLIKTRGQQVTLSCSPISGHRSVSWYQQTPGQGLQFLFEYFSETQRNKGNFPGRFSGRQFSNSRSEMNVSTLELGDSALYLCASSRGDRGPYEQYFGPGTRLTVT.

The rearrangement uses TRBV7-3 and TRBJ2-2; 10 bases line up with TRBD2. Germline values: CDR1 SGHTA, CDR2 FQGTGA. This CDR3 has 17 amino acids. V lost 4 bases and J lost 5; bases outside the gene matches: 10. The DNA for the CDR3 is TGTGCCAGCAGCTCCTCAGCGGGAGGGCCGGGTACCGGGGAGCTGTTTTTT. This gives the protein CASSSSAGGPGTGELFF.

The V gene is TRBV29-1, the J gene TRBJ2-7; TRBD2 agrees at 8 bases. The V gene end was trimmed by 5 bases and the J gene end by 7 bases; junction bases not matched to a gene: 4. The germline gives CDR1 SQVTM, CDR2 ANQGSEA. This CDR3 region has 11 residues. The CDR3 DNA reads as TGCAGCGTTCGCGGACTAGCAGAGCAGTACTTC. Protein: CSVRGLAEQYF.